One T cell receptor beta chain is described in this entry. Its matching antigen is unknown. The data belong to a study of blood T cells in healthy people across ages. Study-wide results and limits: Long-lived donors had more naive CD4+ cells and higher diversity than aged donors.

A J-beta primer mix and a sample-barcoded 5' primer were used in a second PCR of about 7 to 12 cycles. Every molecule of cDNA carried a tag from a template-switch adaptor with 12 random nucleotides. In TCRdb, the 5' RACE reads were re-called with MiXCR into one record per CDR3 protein. The sample records about 970,000 distinct CDR3 sequences, about 51% being singletons. The CDR3 totals 14 residues. Deletions cut 6 bases from V and 0 bases from J, with 11 bases between. Germline CDR1 is SNHLY and CDR2 is FYNNEI. What was sequenced was blood. V gene TRBV2 combines with J gene TRBJ1-1, with D possibly matching TRBD1 (6 bases). The sequence was obtained from a woman aged 55-75 years in good health. The CDR3 region is CASSAGAMNTEAFF. CDR3 DNA sequence: TGTGCCAGCAGCGCAGGGGCAATGAACACTGAAGCTTTCTTT.